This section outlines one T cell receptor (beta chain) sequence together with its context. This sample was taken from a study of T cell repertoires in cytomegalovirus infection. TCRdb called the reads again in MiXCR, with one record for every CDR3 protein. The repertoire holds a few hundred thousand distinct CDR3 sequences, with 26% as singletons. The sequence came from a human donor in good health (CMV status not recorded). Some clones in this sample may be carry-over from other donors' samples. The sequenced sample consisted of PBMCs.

DNA for the CDR3: TGTGCCAGCAGTTACGCGACTAGCGGGAGGCGCAATGAGCAGTTCTTC. It encodes CASSYATSGRRNEQFF. This sequence joins TRBV6-2 or TRBV6-3 and TRBJ2-1, with 13 bases that match TRBD2. Germline V lookup: CDR1 MNHEY, CDR2 SVGEGT. CDR3 length: 16 amino acids. The junction had 4 bases not matched to a gene; V was cut back by 2 bases and J by 6 bases.